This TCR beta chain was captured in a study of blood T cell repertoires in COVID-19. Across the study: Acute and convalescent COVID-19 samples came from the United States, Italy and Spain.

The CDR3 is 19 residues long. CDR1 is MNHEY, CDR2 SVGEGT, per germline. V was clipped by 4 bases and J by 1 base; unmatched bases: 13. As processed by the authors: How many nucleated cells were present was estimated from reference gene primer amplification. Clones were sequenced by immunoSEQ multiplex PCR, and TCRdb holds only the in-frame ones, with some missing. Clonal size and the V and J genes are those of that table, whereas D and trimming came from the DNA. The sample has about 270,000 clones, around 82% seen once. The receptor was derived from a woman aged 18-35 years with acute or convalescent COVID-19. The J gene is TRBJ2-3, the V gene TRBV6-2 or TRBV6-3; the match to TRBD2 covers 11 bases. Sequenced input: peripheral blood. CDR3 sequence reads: CASSSYPGLADIGTDTQYF. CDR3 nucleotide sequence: TGTGCCAGCAGTTCGTATCCGGGACTAGCGGATATCGGCACAGATACGCAGTATTTT.